This T cell receptor (beta chain) was sequenced in a study of shared clonotypes between healthy human individuals. V shed 1 base, J shed 1 base, and the junction held 2 bases outside the gene matches. This CDR3 is 15 amino acids long. Germline V lookup: CDR1 GTSNPN, CDR2 SVGIG (reference sequence). TCRdb's table, derived via immunoSEQ multiplex PCR, lists solely in-frame clones and lacks some. The sample includes fewer than 400,000 clones, 74% of them seen just once. The chain has TRBV30 and TRBJ1-3, with 9 bases that match TRBD1. Input material: memory CD4+ T cells sorted from blood. The subset is: CD45RA-negative fraction. The source is a man aged 30 to 45 in good health. The CDR3 loop reads CAWSDRGRSGNTIYF. DNA for the CDR3: TGTGCCTGGAGTGACAGGGGGCGGTCTGGAAACACCATATATTTT.